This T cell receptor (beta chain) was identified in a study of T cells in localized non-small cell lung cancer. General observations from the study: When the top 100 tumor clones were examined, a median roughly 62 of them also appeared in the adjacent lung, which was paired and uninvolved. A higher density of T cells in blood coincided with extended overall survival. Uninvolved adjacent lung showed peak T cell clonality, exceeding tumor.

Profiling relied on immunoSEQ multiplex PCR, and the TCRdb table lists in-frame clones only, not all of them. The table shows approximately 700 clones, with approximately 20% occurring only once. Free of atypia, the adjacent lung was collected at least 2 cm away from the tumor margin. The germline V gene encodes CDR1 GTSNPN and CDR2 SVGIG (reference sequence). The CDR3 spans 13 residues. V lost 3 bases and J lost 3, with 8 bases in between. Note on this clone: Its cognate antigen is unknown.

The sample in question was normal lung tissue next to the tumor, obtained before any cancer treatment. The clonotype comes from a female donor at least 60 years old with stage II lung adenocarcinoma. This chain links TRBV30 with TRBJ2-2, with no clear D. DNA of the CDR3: TGTGCCTGGAGAGCCTTTTACACCGGGGAGCTGTTTTTT. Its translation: CAWRAFYTGELFF.